Following are 30 T cell receptor beta chains from one sample sequenced in a study of T-cell reconstitution after alpha-beta-depleted transplantation in children. Unique molecular identifiers were incorporated when the TCRbeta library was constructed. Via MiXCR, TCRdb re-called the PCR reads, giving one row per CDR3 protein. The repertoire includes 330,000 or so distinct CDR3 sequences, around a tenth of them detected once, and 7.5% sits in the top ten. This specimen consisted of PBMCs, obtained before TCRalphabeta/CD19-depleted stem cell transplant. The receptors were sampled from a boy less than two years old with acute myeloid leukemia, due to receive a stem cell transplant.

This clonotype was seen many times. This chain joins TRBV12-3 or TRBV12-4 and TRBJ1-2; 10 nucleotides match TRBD1. J gave up 0 bases and V 6 bases, and 7 bases lay outside the gene matches. The CDR3 has 16 amino acids. The CDR3 DNA is TGTGCCAGCAGCCTCCGGGACAGGGGAGCTAACTATGGCTACACCTTC. This encodes CASSLRDRGANYGYTF.

The chain links TRBV11-2 to TRBJ2-7, with a possible D match to TRBD1 (5 bases). V was cut by 0 bases and J by 1 base, with 10 bases left in between. Germline values: CDR1 SGHAT, CDR2 FQNNGV. This CDR3 region has 15 residues. The CDR3 nucleotides read TGTGCCAGCAGCTTAGATGGGGCAGTTTCCTACGAGCAGTACTTC. Protein: CASSLDGAVSYEQYF.

The chain's CDR3 is CASSDPGTSGGYEQFF. The CDR3, as DNA: TGTGCCAGCAGCGATCCCGGGACTAGCGGGGGTTATGAGCAGTTCTTC. The chain uses TRBV4-2 and TRBJ2-1; 14 bases match TRBD2. CDR1 LGHNA and CDR2 YNFKEQ come from the germline V gene. J gave up 8 bases and V 5 bases, and 8 bases lay outside the gene matches. The CDR3 sequence is 16 residues long.

The chain couples TRBV20-1 to TRBJ2-7, with TRBD2 as a possible D gene (6 bases). The V and J ends lost 3 bases and 5 bases respectively, with 11 bases between them. CDR3 length equals 12 residues. From germline, CDR1 is DFQATT and CDR2 SNEGSKA (reference sequence). Here the CDR3 DNA reads TGCAGTGCTAGCGGGAGTCTCGACGAGCAGTACTTC. Translating it yields CSASGSLDEQYF.

This sequence joins TRBV5-4 and TRBJ2-5, with D possibly being TRBD1 (6 bases). The CDR3 length is 16 residues. V dropped 4 bases and J dropped 2 bases, with 18 bases sitting between them. Germline V gene sequence: CDR1 SGHNT, CDR2 YYREEE (reference sequence). CDR3 residues: CASSLDWGPGQETQYF. In DNA form, the CDR3 reads TGTGCCAGCAGCCTGGATTGGGGGCCAGGGCAAGAGACCCAGTACTTC.

This clonotype was counted at least ten times. This rearrangement joins TRBV20-1 to TRBJ2-1, with TRBD2 matching 14 bases. Germline loops: CDR1 DFQATT, CDR2 SNEGSKA (reference sequence). Trimming at V came to 3 bases and at J to 2 bases, leaving 9 bases not matched to a gene. The CDR3 covers 18 residues. The CDR3 loop is CSARTSGRARVAYNEQFF. DNA for the CDR3: TGCAGTGCTAGGACTAGCGGGAGGGCCAGGGTCGCCTACAATGAGCAGTTCTTC.

This clonotype was counted at least ten times. The rearrangement links TRBV5-1 to TRBJ2-7; 7 positions agree with TRBD1. CDR3 length: 16 amino acids. CDR1 and CDR2 (germline): SGHRS, YFSETQ. J gave up 3 bases and V 5 bases, and 14 bases lay outside the gene matches. This CDR3 reads CASSSIPQGLDYEQYF. The CDR3 nucleotides are TGCGCCAGCAGTTCCATCCCACAGGGGCTGGACTACGAGCAGTACTTC.

This clonotype was seen only a few times. CDR3 nucleotides: TGCAGTGCTAGAACAGGGGGCGCGGGGACTGAAGCTTTCTTT. Protein: CSARTGGAGTEAFF. The chain carries TRBV20-1 and TRBJ1-1; 9 bases map to TRBD1. The CDR3 is 14 residues long. From germline, CDR1 is DFQATT and CDR2 SNEGSKA (reference sequence). Germline trimming cut 2 bases from V and 5 bases from J; bases unmatched to any gene: 6.

This clonotype occurred a few times. V gene TRBV19 combines with J gene TRBJ2-1; D may be TRBD2 (6 bases). V gave up 4 bases and J gave up 5 bases, with 9 bases separating them. Germline-derived CDR1 and CDR2 are LNHDA and SQIVND (reference sequence). The CDR3 runs to 13 residues. This CDR3 is CASSTGLHNEQFF. The CDR3 DNA reads as TGTGCCAGTAGTACGGGACTTCACAATGAGCAGTTCTTC. Combining the CDR3 with reference TRBV19 and TRBJ2-1 gives the whole variable domain DGGITQSPKYLFRKEGQNVTLSCEQNLNHDAMYWYRQDPGQGLRLIYYSQIVNDFQKGDIAEGYSVSREKKESFPLTVTSAQKNPTAFYLCASSTGLHNEQFFGPGTRLTVL.

There are many counts of this clonotype. The V call is TRBV29-1, the J call TRBJ2-4; D is unclear. Deletions cut 2 bases from V and 6 bases from J, with 5 bases between. The length of the CDR3 is 11 residues. Germline V gene sequence: CDR1 SQVTM, CDR2 ANQGSEA. The CDR3 nucleotides are TGCAGCGTTGAAATCCTAAACATTCAGTACTTC. The encoded protein is CSVEILNIQYF.

This clonotype was seen a few times. The chain recombines TRBV20-1 with TRBJ2-1; 11 bases align to TRBD2. Germline V gene lookup returns CDR1 DFQATT and CDR2 SNEGSKA (reference sequence). CDR3 length equals 14 residues. Trimming took 5 bases from V and 9 from J; bases not matched to a gene: 9. The CDR3 protein is CSAPLAGGPGEQFF. CDR3 sequence (DNA): TGCAGTGCTCCTCTAGCGGGGGGCCCGGGTGAGCAGTTCTTC.

In this sample, this clonotype turned up many times. The genes are TRBV9 and TRBJ1-2; D call uncertain. The CDR3 has 16 amino acids. The germline CDR1 and CDR2 sequences are SGDLS and YYNGEE. Trimming took 0 bases from V and 0 from J, leaving 12 bases between them. This CDR3 is CASSVAEGLANYGYTF. In nucleotides, the CDR3 is TGTGCCAGCAGCGTAGCTGAGGGATTAGCTAACTATGGCTACACCTTC.

This clonotype was recorded at least ten times. The rearrangement links TRBV28 to TRBJ2-6; tentatively, D is TRBD1 (6 bases). The V end was cut by 5 bases, the J end by 0 bases, with 17 bases between. There are 18 residues in the CDR3. Germline-derived CDR1 and CDR2 are MDHEN and SYDVKM. The CDR3 reads CASSLSTGVFSGANVLTF. CDR3 coding DNA: TGTGCCAGCAGTCTCTCGACAGGAGTCTTCTCTGGGGCCAACGTCCTGACTTTC.

This clonotype was observed at least ten times. CDR3 sequence reads: CASSLSRALSTDTQYF. The CDR3 DNA is TGCGCCAGCAGCTTGTCACGGGCCCTAAGCACAGATACGCAGTATTTT. V usage is TRBV5-1 and J usage is TRBJ2-3, with unresolved D. Looked up from germline, CDR1 is SGHRS and CDR2 is YFSETQ. The CDR3 totals 16 residues. V shed 1 base and J shed 0 bases, with 12 bases lying between them.

J is TRBJ1-4 and V is TRBV28; D is possibly TRBD1 (5 bases). Trimming left V 1 base short and J 10 bases short, with 13 bases between. Germline values: CDR1 MDHEN, CDR2 SYDVKM. This CDR3 is built from 14 residues. Here the CDR3 reads CASSLLAGKGKLFF. As DNA, the CDR3 is TGTGCCAGCAGTTTATTGGCAGGGAAAGGAAAACTGTTTTTT.

This clonotype was detected ten times or more. V is TRBV25-1 and J is TRBJ2-5; 10 nucleotides agree with TRBD2. Germline CDR1 and CDR2: MGHDK and SYGVNS. V was clipped by 2 bases and J by 5 bases; unmatched bases: 5. This CDR3 comprises 15 residues. CDR3 region: CASSELAGVGETQYF. Here the CDR3 DNA reads TGTGCCAGCAGTGAACTAGCGGGAGTAGGGGAGACCCAGTACTTC.

There are many counts of this clonotype. The chain joins TRBV18 to TRBJ2-3, with 11 bases that match TRBD2. The V and J ends lost 4 bases and 0 bases, in that order; junction bases with no gene match: 3. Germline V gene sequence: CDR1 KGHSH, CDR2 LQKENI. The CDR3 covers 16 residues. The CDR3 here is CASSLWTSGSTDTQYF. The DNA of the CDR3 is TGTGCCAGCTCACTTTGGACTAGCGGGAGCACAGATACGCAGTATTTT.

The CDR3 DNA reads TGCGCCAGCAGCCAAATTAGCGGACAGAACACCGGGGAGCTGTTTTTT. Translating gives CASSQISGQNTGELFF. The chain has TRBV5-1 and TRBJ2-2; a possible D gene is TRBD2 (6 bases). CDR3 length: 16 residues. Germline values: CDR1 SGHRS, CDR2 YFSETQ. The V and J ends lost 4 bases and 1 base respectively, with 14 bases between them.

This sequence joins TRBV9 and TRBJ2-6, with 10 bases matching TRBD2. Unmatched junction bases numbered 4, after V lost 3 bases and J lost 1 base. Germline loops: CDR1 SGDLS, CDR2 YYNGEE. The CDR3 extends over 17 amino acids. This CDR3 reads CASSDGTSVSGANVLTF. The CDR3 DNA reads TGTGCCAGCAGCGACGGGACTAGCGTATCTGGGGCCAACGTCCTGACTTTC.

The table lists this clonotype with many counts. The J gene is TRBJ2-3, the V gene TRBV15, with TRBD2 matching over 10 bases. CDR3 length: 15 residues. The V segment lost 5 bases and the J segment 3 bases; nucleotides outside the gene matches: 5. Germline V gene lookup returns CDR1 LNHNV and CDR2 YYDKDF (reference sequence). DNA of the CDR3: TGTGCCACCAGCTTTACTAGCGGGGTGACAGATACGCAGTATTTT. Protein: CATSFTSGVTDTQYF.

In this sample, this clonotype turned up a few times. V gene TRBV2 combines with J gene TRBJ2-3; 7 nucleotides match TRBD1. Germline V gives CDR1 SNHLY, CDR2 FYNNEI. J gave up 0 bases and V 6 bases, and 12 bases lay outside the gene matches. This CDR3 is built from 17 residues. In DNA form, the CDR3 reads TGTGCCAGCAGCTACGGGACAGTTCCCTCTAGCACAGATACGCAGTATTTT. Protein product: CASSYGTVPSSTDTQYF.

This clonotype came up many times. The J gene is TRBJ2-7, the V gene TRBV7-9, with 7 bases aligning to TRBD1. CDR1 and CDR2 from the germline V gene are SEHNR and FQNEAQ (reference sequence). V lost 3 bases and J lost 6; bases outside the gene matches: 2. The CDR3 contains 12 residues. CDR3 sequence: CASSFNRGEQYF. The CDR3 DNA follows: TGTGCCAGCAGCTTCAACAGGGGCGAGCAGTACTTC.

This clonotype was observed at least ten times. The chain couples TRBV5-1 to TRBJ2-7; either TRBD1 or TRBD2 may supply D (6 bases each). The germline V gene encodes CDR1 SGHRS and CDR2 YFSETQ. Trimming shortened V by 3 bases and J by 3 bases, and 13 bases separated the two germline ends. This CDR3 has 14 residues. For the CDR3, the DNA is TGCGCCAGCAGCTCGGGGGACATACTCTACGAGCAGTACTTC. Translated, it gives CASSSGDILYEQYF.

This clonotype was counted only a few times. The chain has TRBV10-3 and TRBJ1-2; D uncertain. The CDR3 runs 17 residues. From germline, CDR1 is ENHRY and CDR2 SYGVKD. Trimming removed 3 bases at V and 0 bases at J, with 17 bases between. For the CDR3, the DNA is TGTGCCATCAGTGACCCCCAAAGAGGGTTACCTAACTATGGCTACACCTTC. Its translation is CAISDPQRGLPNYGYTF.

The sample holds a few counts of this clonotype. The chain recombines TRBV20-1 with TRBJ2-7; TRBD2 aligns across 12 bases. In germline, CDR1 is DFQATT, CDR2 SNEGSKA (reference sequence). The V segment lost 6 bases and the J segment 5 bases; nucleotides outside the gene matches: 5. The CDR3 has 13 residues. CDR3: CSARLAGVNEQYF. The CDR3 region has the DNA TGCAGTGCACGACTAGCGGGAGTCAACGAGCAGTACTTC.

In the case of this clonotype: With a much larger clone just one base away, this may be a read error. The gene calls are TRBV5-1 and TRBJ1-3, with D hard to call. This CDR3 is 15 amino acids long. V lost 5 bases and J 0 bases, leaving 12 bases between the germline ends. Germline loops: CDR1 SGHRS, CDR2 YFSETQ. DNA of the CDR3: TGCGCCAGCAGATTGCCGGAATCCTCTGGAAACACCATATATTTT. Protein: CASRLPESSGNTIYF.

This clonotype was found many times. The chain employs TRBV3-1 and TRBJ2-3; a weak D match, TRBD2 (6 bases). Germline V gene data show CDR1 as LGHDT and CDR2 as YNNKEL (reference sequence). V lost 0 bases and J 2 bases, leaving 12 bases between the germline ends. The CDR3 covers 16 residues. As DNA, the CDR3 is TGTGCCAGCAGCCAAGAGTCCCGGGGGTACACAGATACGCAGTATTTT. Residues: CASSQESRGYTDTQYF.

This clonotype was seen ten or more times. The CDR3 DNA sequence: TGCAGTGCTAGAGATTCCCTCCCTCCCACCTACGAGCAGTACTTC. It encodes CSARDSLPPTYEQYF. This chain links TRBV20-1 with TRBJ2-7; D call uncertain. The V gene's germline CDR1 is DFQATT and CDR2 SNEGSKA (reference sequence). CDR3 length: 15 amino acids. The germline V and J ends were trimmed by 0 bases and 2 bases, with 14 bases remaining between them.

This clonotype has more than one count but fewer than ten. The gene calls are TRBV7-2 and TRBJ2-6, with a possible D match to TRBD1 (6 bases). This CDR3 is 16 amino acids long. Per the germline V gene, CDR1 is SGHTA and CDR2 is FQGNSA. With 5 bases removed from V and 3 bases from J, the gap between germline ends came to 14 bases. The CDR3 DNA is TGTGCCAGCAGCCCTAACAGGGTGTATGGGGCCAACGTCCTGACTTTC. Its protein product is CASSPNRVYGANVLTF.

This clonotype was detected a few times. CDR3 residues: CASSLLPQNTIYF. CDR3 sequence (DNA): TGTGCCAGCAGCTTATTACCACAAAACACCATATATTTT. The V call is TRBV7-9, the J call TRBJ1-3; no reliable D call. Per germline, CDR1 SEHNR and CDR2 FQNEAQ (reference sequence). Trimming cost V 2 bases and J 6 bases, with 8 bases left between them. CDR3 length equals 13 residues.